This T cell receptor beta chain emerged from a study of T cell repertoires in cytomegalovirus infection. Study-wide background: Public TCR beta signatures were indicative of both CMV infection and a matching HLA type. Points from the study as a whole: HLA-C-restricted TCR beta clonotypes specific for CMV led the ex vivo response. Carriage of CMV together with the relevant HLA was identifiable through cumulative public TCR beta family frequency.

This clonotype showed up just a few times. Its target is unknown. MiXCR, applied by TCRdb to the reads, yields one record per CDR3 protein. Of around 310,000 distinct CDR3 sequences in the sample, 15% to 20% were seen once. Germline V gives CDR1 SGHRS, CDR2 YFSETQ. V was cut by 4 bases and J by 10 bases, with 18 bases left in between. The CDR3 sequence is 15 residues long. The chain employs TRBV5-1 and TRBJ1-6; D gene ambiguous. Sequenced: PBMCs. The receptor's source is a human donor in good health (CMV status not recorded). Some clones in this sample may be carry-over from other donors' samples. For the CDR3, the DNA is TGCGCCAGCAGCCTGGAGATATCAATCGGGTCACCCCTCCACTTT. Translating it yields CASSLEISIGSPLHF.